This is a list of T cell receptor beta chains from one sample in a study of PD-L1 blockade in urothelial cancer. Here immunoSEQ multiplex PCR was the method, and the copy in TCRdb shows in-frame clones only, minus some. This repertoire shows around 57,000 clones, roughly four fifths found once; its top ten account for around 1.5%. Source: PBMCs, taken around atezolizumab (anti-PD-L1) treatment. These receptors all come from a man between 65 and 80 years old with urothelial cancer. Each CDR3 is given with its conserved first and last residue. Fields, in order: CDR3 protein, CDR3 DNA, D gene, clone size, V gene, J gene. D genes are given only for firm matches. For some rows the clone size is stated as once, few or many, or as a class when expanded; others skip it.

CDR3: CASSFGTSGYNEQFF; DNA: TGCGCCAGCAGCTTCGGAACTAGCGGCTACAATGAGCAGTTCTTC; D: TRBD2; size: -; V: TRBV5-1; J: TRBJ2-1
CDR3: CASRRKRTGGQYEQYF; DNA: TGTGCCAGCAGGCGCAAACGGACAGGGGGCCAATACGAGCAGTACTTC; D: TRBD1; size: -; V: TRBV28; J: TRBJ2-7
CDR3: CASSKTSSGSVTDTQYF; DNA: TGTGCCAGCAGCAAGACTAGTAGCGGGAGTGTTACAGATACGCAGTATTTT; D: TRBD2; size: -; V: TRBV13; J: TRBJ2-3
CDR3: CASSQAPTGYGYTF; DNA: TGCGCCAGCAGCCAAGCGCCCACAGGGTATGGCTACACCTTC; D: -; size: -; V: TRBV4-3; J: TRBJ1-2
CDR3: CASSPNPAGGTQYF; DNA: TGTGCCAGCAGCCCAAACCCCGCAGGGGGGACCCAGTACTTC; D: TRBD1; size: -; V: TRBV7-2; J: TRBJ2-5
CDR3: CASSQEGRRNIQYF; DNA: TGCGCCAGCAGCCAAGAAGGTCGGAGAAACATTCAGTACTTC; D: -; size: -; V: TRBV4-3; J: TRBJ2-4
CDR3: CASSFSRGPNTEAFF; DNA: TGTGCCAGCAGCTTTTCAAGGGGCCCAAACACTGAAGCTTTCTTT; D: -; size: -; V: TRBV5-5; J: TRBJ1-1
CDR3: CASSLGQGIDYGYTF; DNA: TGCGCCAGCAGCTTGGGGCAGGGGATTGACTATGGCTACACCTTC; D: -; size: -; V: TRBV5-1; J: TRBJ1-2
CDR3: CASSEVSLSSYNEQFF; DNA: TGTGCCAGCAGCGAAGTTAGCCTTAGCTCCTACAATGAGCAGTTCTTC; D: -; size: -; V: TRBV11-2; J: TRBJ2-1
CDR3: CASSDTSGRAGELFF; DNA: TGTGCCAGCAGTGACACTAGCGGGAGGGCCGGGGAGCTGTTTTTT; D: TRBD2; size: -; V: TRBV6-6; J: TRBJ2-2
CDR3: CASSTRDRADRGYGYTF; DNA: TGTGCCAGCAGTACCAGGGACAGGGCCGATCGGGGCTATGGCTACACCTTC; D: TRBD1; size: -; V: TRBV27; J: TRBJ1-2
CDR3: CASGLAGKETQYF; DNA: TGTGCCAGTGGACTAGCGGGAAAAGAGACCCAGTACTTC; D: TRBD2; size: -; V: TRBV6-1; J: TRBJ2-5
CDR3: CASSQDVESYEQYF; DNA: TGTGCCAGCAGCCAAGACGTGGAGTCCTACGAGCAGTACTTC; D: -; size: once; V: TRBV14; J: TRBJ2-7
CDR3: CASSFGYEQYF; DNA: TGTGCCAGCAGCTTCGGGTACGAGCAGTACTTC; D: -; size: -; V: TRBV5-4; J: TRBJ2-7
CDR3: CASSFDRENYGYTF; DNA: TGTGCCAGCAGCTTCGACAGGGAAAACTATGGCTACACCTTC; D: TRBD1; size: -; V: TRBV7-2; J: TRBJ1-2
CDR3: CASSPNWGGSVGHGNQPQHF; DNA: TGTGCCAGCAGCCCAAATTGGGGGGGCTCGGTGGGACACGGCAATCAGCCCCAGCATTTT; D: -; size: -; V: TRBV7-8; J: TRBJ1-5
CDR3: CAWSVLMGNSGNTIYF; DNA: TGTGCCTGGAGTGTTTTAATGGGCAACTCTGGAAACACCATATATTTT; D: -; size: -; V: TRBV30; J: TRBJ1-3
CDR3: CASSSPGLNIQYF; DNA: TGTGCCAGCTCATCGCCAGGGTTGAACATTCAGTACTTC; D: -; size: once; V: TRBV18; J: TRBJ2-4
CDR3: CASSQEQGLALYIQYF; DNA: TGTGCCAGCAGCCAAGAGCAGGGACTAGCTTTATACATTCAGTACTTC; D: TRBD2; size: -; V: TRBV4-2; J: TRBJ2-4
CDR3: CASRAGTGGAGANVLTF; DNA: TGTGCCAGCAGAGCCGGGACAGGGGGCGCTGGGGCCAACGTCCTGACTTTC; D: TRBD1; size: -; V: TRBV25-1; J: TRBJ2-6
CDR3: CASSLSQETQYF; DNA: TGTGCCAGCAGTTTATCACAAGAGACCCAGTACTTC; D: -; size: -; V: TRBV28; J: TRBJ2-5
CDR3: CASTFVGTGVNPQHF; DNA: TGTGCCAGTACTTTTGTGGGGACAGGGGTTAACCCCCAGCATTTT; D: TRBD1; size: -; V: TRBV19; J: TRBJ1-5
CDR3: CASSPKGKGSEQYF; DNA: TGTGCCAGCAGCCCCAAAGGAAAGGGGTCCGAGCAGTACTTC; D: -; size: few; V: TRBV14; J: TRBJ2-7
CDR3: CTSCPGTSGRGGANVLTF; DNA: TGCACCAGCTGTCCCGGGACTAGCGGGAGAGGTGGGGCCAACGTCCTGACTTTC; D: -; size: -; V: TRBV1; J: TRBJ2-6
CDR3: CASSDREVRNEQFF; DNA: TGTGCCAGCAGTGATCGGGAGGTGAGAAATGAGCAGTTCTTC; D: TRBD2; size: -; V: TRBV27; J: TRBJ2-1
CDR3: CASSLDGNTGELFF; DNA: TGTGCCAGCAGCTTAGACGGGAACACCGGGGAGCTGTTTTTT; D: -; size: -; V: TRBV7-6; J: TRBJ2-2
CDR3: CATSGAGGWNEQFF; DNA: TGTGCCACCAGCGGAGCGGGAGGGTGGAATGAGCAGTTCTTC; D: TRBD2; size: -; V: TRBV15; J: TRBJ2-1
CDR3: CASSPITSSGNTIYF; DNA: TGTGCCAGCAGTCCCATAACAAGCTCTGGAAACACCATATATTTT; D: -; size: -; V: TRBV27; J: TRBJ1-3
CDR3: CASSPQGFGQPQHF; DNA: TGTGCCAGCAGCCCACAGGGATTCGGGCAGCCCCAGCATTTT; D: -; size: -; V: TRBV4-2; J: TRBJ1-5
CDR3: CASSLRQGNEKLFF; DNA: TGCGCCAGCAGCTTGCGGCAGGGAAATGAAAAACTGTTTTTT; D: -; size: -; V: TRBV5-1; J: TRBJ1-4
CDR3: CASSPRTSGGSYNEQFF; DNA: TGCGCCAGCAGCCCGAGAACTAGCGGAGGCTCCTACAATGAGCAGTTCTTC; D: TRBD2; size: -; V: TRBV4-1; J: TRBJ2-1
CDR3: CASSPLGGEREKLFF; DNA: TGTGCCAGCAGCCCCCTGGGGGGGGAACGGGAAAAACTGTTTTTT; D: -; size: -; V: TRBV4-2; J: TRBJ1-4
CDR3: CASSPPGSGSNTQYF; DNA: TGTGCCAGCAGCCCACCCGGTAGCGGGTCTAATACGCAGTATTTT; D: TRBD2; size: -; V: TRBV7-2; J: TRBJ2-3
CDR3: CASKRDSYNEQFF; DNA: TGTGCCAGTAAGCGGGACTCCTACAATGAGCAGTTCTTC; D: TRBD2; size: -; V: TRBV19; J: TRBJ2-1
CDR3: CASSVGLADTDTQYF; DNA: TGTGCCAGCAGCGTCGGACTAGCGGACACAGATACGCAGTATTTT; D: TRBD2; size: once; V: TRBV9; J: TRBJ2-3
CDR3: CASSFLSHESYEQYF; DNA: TGTGCCAGCAGCTTTTTATCCCACGAGTCCTACGAGCAGTACTTC; D: -; size: few; V: TRBV11-2; J: TRBJ2-7
CDR3: CASSLDRNEQFF; DNA: TGTGCCAGCAGCTTAGACAGAAATGAGCAGTTCTTC; D: -; size: -; V: TRBV7-2; J: TRBJ2-1
CDR3: CASSQGRGVRGGNEQFF; DNA: TGCGCCAGCAGCCAAGGACGAGGGGTAAGAGGGGGTAATGAGCAGTTCTTC; D: -; size: -; V: TRBV4-1; J: TRBJ2-1
CDR3: CASSQGGVYGYTF; DNA: TGCGCCAGCAGCCAAGGGGGGGTCTATGGCTACACCTTC; D: -; size: -; V: TRBV4-1; J: TRBJ1-2
CDR3: CASSRDYEQYF; DNA: TGTGCCAGCAGTCGAGACTACGAGCAGTACTTC; D: -; size: -; V: TRBV2; J: TRBJ2-7
CDR3: CASSLDLAGGYNEQFF; DNA: TGTGCCAGCAGCTTAGACCTAGCGGGAGGCTATAATGAGCAGTTCTTC; D: TRBD2; size: -; V: TRBV7-2; J: TRBJ2-1
CDR3: CASSHRGNNEQFF; DNA: TGTGCCAGCAGCCACAGGGGCAACAATGAGCAGTTCTTC; D: TRBD1; size: -; V: TRBV6-5; J: TRBJ2-1
CDR3: CAIKSGDAYEQYF; DNA: TGTGCCATCAAATCGGGAGACGCCTACGAGCAGTACTTC; D: -; size: -; V: TRBV10-3; J: TRBJ2-7
CDR3: CASGLVSSGSTYNEQFF; DNA: TGTGCTAGTGGTTTGGTAAGCAGCGGGAGTACCTACAATGAGCAGTTCTTC; D: TRBD2; size: once; V: TRBV12-5; J: TRBJ2-1
CDR3: CASSSVYHDLRNSNQPQHF; DNA: TGTGCCAGCAGCTCAGTATACCACGACTTACGTAATAGCAATCAGCCCCAGCATTTT; D: -; size: -; V: TRBV5-5; J: TRBJ1-5
CDR3: CATSIGGYSNQPQHF; DNA: TGTGCCACCAGCATAGGGGGATATAGCAATCAGCCCCAGCATTTT; D: -; size: few; V: TRBV15; J: TRBJ1-5
CDR3: CASSLGQLTDTQYF; DNA: TGTGCCAGCTCACTGGGACAGCTCACAGATACGCAGTATTTT; D: TRBD1; size: once; V: TRBV18; J: TRBJ2-3
CDR3: CALATGGSYTF; DNA: TGTGCCTTGGCGACAGGGGGTAGCTACACCTTC; D: TRBD1; size: few; V: TRBV30; J: TRBJ1-2
CDR3: CSVTTREGMGNEQFF; DNA: TGCAGCGTCACCACGCGGGAGGGGATGGGCAATGAGCAGTTCTTC; D: TRBD2; size: -; V: TRBV29-1; J: TRBJ2-1
CDR3: CASSLSSGERTYEQFF; DNA: TGTGCCAGCAGCTTATCTTCCGGGGAACGAACTTATGAGCAGTTCTTC; D: -; size: -; V: TRBV7-3; J: TRBJ2-1
CDR3: CASSLGAGESGELFF; DNA: TGCGCCAGCAGCTTGGGAGCGGGAGAGTCCGGGGAGCTGTTTTTT; D: TRBD2; size: -; V: TRBV5-1; J: TRBJ2-2
CDR3: CSVWGAGMGGEQFF; DNA: TGCAGCGTTTGGGGAGCGGGGATGGGTGGTGAGCAGTTCTTC; D: TRBD2; size: -; V: TRBV29-1; J: TRBJ2-1
CDR3: CASSVGSDSYEQYF; DNA: TGTGCCAGCAGCGTAGGGTCAGACTCCTACGAGCAGTACTTC; D: -; size: -; V: TRBV9; J: TRBJ2-7